This TCR beta chain was sequenced during a study of graft-versus-host responses after intestinal transplantation. Study information: Every recipient underwent anti-thymocyte globulin induction, then tacrolimus and steroids for roughly 3 years.

In germline, CDR1 is SGHTA, CDR2 FQGNSA. With 5 bases removed from V and 6 bases from J, the gap between germline ends came to 15 bases. CDR3 length: 14 amino acids. Sequencing was performed with immunoSEQ multiplex PCR; in TCRdb, only in-frame clones are kept and a portion is missing. This table holds tens of thousands of clones, 85% to 95% found once. This clonotype originated in a human patient who received an intestinal transplant, so some T cells may come from the graft donor. The sample was PBMCs, taken 750 to 800 days after a first intestinal transplant, on the day of a second. The chain carries TRBV7-2 and TRBJ2-3; D not certain. The CDR3: CASSPFPQPDTQYF. CDR3 bases: TGTGCCAGCAGCCCATTTCCCCAACCCGATACGCAGTATTTT.